This T cell receptor (beta chain) was captured in a study of T cell responses to AZD1222 COVID-19 vaccine. The overall study: Pooling was applied to second doses at about 4 or about 12 weeks. The study, taken as a whole, reports: Spike-specific TCR breadth rose after two AZD1222 doses, and depth rose as well. Repertoire samples came only from after the peak T cell response.

Only in-frame clones appear in the TCRdb table, and some are missing; sequencing was by immunoSEQ multiplex PCR. This sample has roughly 180,000 clones, with approximately 94% found just once. Note on this clone: The antigen is unknown.

The sample in question was peripheral blood, obtained on day 0 of AZD1222 vaccination. The receptor comes from an adult in good health.

CDR3 loop: CASKLGGAGQPQHF. In DNA, the CDR3 is TGCGCCAGCAAACTCGGAGGGGCTGGTCAGCCCCAGCATTTT. The chain has TRBV10-2 and TRBJ1-5, with D perhaps matching TRBD1 (5 bases). V was pared by 7 bases and J by 6 bases, with 16 bases between. The germline gives CDR1 WSHSY, CDR2 SAAADI. CDR3 length: 14 residues.